This entry lists 30 T cell receptor beta chains sequenced from one sample in a study of cytomegalovirus exposure and HLA in healthy donors. A multiplex PCR was run with 60 Vbeta primers and 13 Jbeta primers. This table comes from immunoSEQ multiplex PCR, and its TCRdb copy is limited to in-frame clones, with some not included. This repertoire includes 150,000 to 200,000 clones. The sample consisted of PBMCs. The source of these receptors is a woman between 18 and 29 years old in good health and CMV-seropositive.

The rearrangement joins TRBV5-4 to TRBJ2-3, with D possibly being TRBD1 (6 bases). There are 15 residues in the CDR3. V shed 3 bases and J shed 2 bases, with 13 bases lying between them. The germline gives CDR1 SGHNT, CDR2 YYREEE (reference sequence). The CDR3 spells CASSSLDRYTDTQYF. For the CDR3, the DNA is TGTGCCAGCAGCTCCCTCGACAGGTACACAGATACGCAGTATTTT.

The CDR3 coding sequence is TGTGCCAGCAGCGTAGACTGGGACACAGGACTCTATGGCTACACCTTC. Protein: CASSVDWDTGLYGYTF. This chain connects TRBV9 to TRBJ1-2, with D tentatively TRBD1 (6 bases). V was shortened by 0 bases and J by 4 bases, with 16 bases between the two germline ends. Germline V gives CDR1 SGDLS, CDR2 YYNGEE. The CDR3 covers 16 residues.

The genes are TRBV6-1 and TRBJ2-5; 9 nucleotides line up with TRBD1. This CDR3 contains 15 residues. The junction had 6 bases not matched to a gene; V was cut back by 6 bases and J by 1 base. CDR1 is MNHNS, CDR2 SASEGT, per germline. The CDR3 nucleotides are TGTGCCAGCAGCGCCGGGACAGGGTTCCAAGAGACCCAGTACTTC. Translating it yields CASSAGTGFQETQYF.

The rearrangement links TRBV5-4 to TRBJ1-3; D is uncertain. The CDR3 length is 13 residues. Trimming pared 4 bases from V and 0 bases from J, leaving 5 bases between. Germline V gives CDR1 SGHNT, CDR2 YYREEE (reference sequence). In nucleotides, the CDR3 is TGTGCCAGCAGCCCTTACTCTGGAAACACCATATATTTT. It translates to CASSPYSGNTIYF.

CDR3 coding DNA: TGTGCCAGCAGCTTGGCCGACAGGGATTATCAGCCCCAGCATTTT. It yields the protein CASSLADRDYQPQHF. The chain couples TRBV5-5 to TRBJ1-5, with 7 bases lining up with TRBD1. In germline, CDR1 is SGHKS, CDR2 YYEKEE (reference sequence). The CDR3 contains 15 residues. J gave up 5 bases and V 0 bases, and 5 bases lay outside the gene matches.

The chain employs TRBV15 and TRBJ1-5; D perhaps matches TRBD1 (6 bases). V lost 5 bases, J lost 0 bases, and 14 bases lay in between. CDR1 and CDR2 (germline): LNHNV, YYDKDF (reference sequence). This CDR3 spans 16 amino acids. The CDR3: CATSSVLGASNQPQHF. The CDR3 nucleotides are TGTGCCACCAGCTCTGTGCTGGGGGCTAGCAATCAGCCCCAGCATTTT.

J is TRBJ2-5 and V is TRBV5-6; maybe TRBD2 (6 bases). CDR1 and CDR2 (germline): SGHDT, YYEEEE. This CDR3 has 15 amino acids. The V end lost 5 bases, the J end lost 3 bases, and 17 bases lay between the germline ends. DNA of the CDR3: TGTGCCAGCAGGTCGGGACTTACCCGAGAAGAGACCCAGTACTTC. Its protein product is CASRSGLTREETQYF.

The chain carries TRBV5-4 and TRBJ1-1, with 7 bases identical to TRBD1. The CDR3 runs 16 residues. Germline V gene data show CDR1 as SGHNT and CDR2 as YYREEE (reference sequence). V shed 4 bases, J shed 2 bases, and the junction held 11 bases outside the gene matches. In nucleotides, the CDR3 is TGTGCCAGCAGCCTCGGACAGGCCCTTACAAACACTGAAGCTTTCTTT. The encoded protein is CASSLGQALTNTEAFF. The variable domain in full, completed from reference TRBV5-4 and TRBJ1-1, reads ETGVTQSPTHLIKTRGQQVTLRCSSQSGHNTVSWYQQALGQGPQFIFQYYREEENGRGNFPPRFSGLQFPNYSSELNVNALELDDSALYLCASSLGQALTNTEAFFGQGTRLTVV.

V and J are TRBV4-3 and TRBJ2-1; 10 nucleotides agree with TRBD2. CDR1 and CDR2 (germline): LGHNA, YSLEER. The CDR3 is 15 residues long. V trimming: 1 base; J trimming: 6 bases; junction bases outside the gene matches: 3. The DNA for the CDR3 is TGCGCCAGCAGCCAAGGGGCTAGCGGGGGCAATGAGCAGTTCTTC. Its translation: CASSQGASGGNEQFF.

The gene calls are TRBV10-3 and TRBJ1-2, with TRBD1 matching 11 bases. The germline gives CDR1 ENHRY, CDR2 SYGVKD. The CDR3 has 14 amino acids. Unmatched junction bases numbered 0, after V lost 2 bases and J lost 4 bases. The CDR3 is CAISEGQGAYGYTF. In DNA form, the CDR3 reads TGTGCCATCAGTGAGGGACAGGGGGCCTATGGCTACACCTTC.

The J gene is TRBJ2-1, the V gene TRBV5-4; no clear D. Per the germline V gene, CDR1 is SGHNT and CDR2 is YYREEE (reference sequence). This CDR3 is 15 amino acids long. The ends were cut back, 0 bases at V and 2 bases at J, with 9 bases in the middle. CDR3 sequence reads: CASSLVAAAYNEQFF. CDR3 DNA: TGTGCCAGCAGCTTGGTGGCGGCTGCCTACAATGAGCAGTTCTTC.

The V gene is TRBV5-5, the J gene TRBJ2-2; perhaps TRBD2 as D (6 bases). Germline V CDR1 and CDR2: SGHKS, YYEKEE (reference sequence). V dropped 3 bases and J dropped 6 bases, with 9 bases sitting between them. This CDR3 region has 13 residues. The CDR3 loop is CASSWGLSGELFF. The CDR3 nucleotides read TGTGCCAGCAGCTGGGGACTTTCCGGGGAGCTGTTTTTT.

CDR3 residues: CASGGLAGGVGETQYF. The CDR3 DNA is TGTGCTAGCGGGGGACTAGCGGGAGGGGTAGGAGAGACCCAGTACTTC. V usage is TRBV12-5 and J usage is TRBJ2-5, with 16 bases identical to TRBD2. The length of the CDR3 is 16 residues. Germline CDR1 reads LGHNT; CDR2 reads FRNRAP. V trimming: 9 bases; J trimming: 4 bases; junction bases outside the gene matches: 8. The full variable domain, its missing parts supplied by reference TRBV12-5 and TRBJ2-5, is DARVTQTPRHKVTEMGQEVTMRCQPILGHNTVFWYRQTMMQGLELLAYFRNRAPLDDSGMPKDRFSAEMPDATLATLKIQPSEPRDSAVYFCASGGLAGGVGETQYFGPGTRLLVL.

The genes are TRBV2 and TRBJ1-2, with 7 nucleotides matching TRBD1. Germline-derived CDR1 and CDR2 are SNHLY and FYNNEI. The length of the CDR3 is 14 residues. J gave up 0 bases and V 5 bases, and 3 bases lay outside the gene matches. CDR3: CASSRTGANYGYTF. The CDR3 nucleotides are TGTGCCAGCAGTAGGACAGGAGCTAACTATGGCTACACCTTC.

The J gene is TRBJ2-1, the V gene TRBV7-6; 14 positions agree with TRBD2. V lost 5 bases and J lost 9; bases outside the gene matches: 9. This CDR3 has 16 amino acids. Germline V CDR1 and CDR2: SGHVS, FNYEAQ. The CDR3 loop reads CASSPRTSGRLGEQFF. CDR3 coding DNA: TGTGCCAGCAGCCCCAGGACTAGCGGGAGGTTAGGTGAGCAGTTCTTC.

The chain uses TRBV19 and TRBJ1-5; D is unresolved. V was trimmed by 7 bases and J by 2 bases, leaving 15 bases between them. This CDR3 is built from 15 residues. Germline V lookup: CDR1 LNHDA, CDR2 SQIVND (reference sequence). The CDR3 sequence is CASKGGRWGNQPQHF. The CDR3 DNA reads as TGTGCCAGTAAGGGCGGGCGATGGGGCAATCAGCCCCAGCATTTT. Looking up the rest from reference TRBV19 and TRBJ1-5 gives the full variable domain: DGGITQSPKYLFRKEGQNVTLSCEQNLNHDAMYWYRQDPGQGLRLIYYSQIVNDFQKGDIAEGYSVSREKKESFPLTVTSAQKNPTAFYLCASKGGRWGNQPQHFGDGTRLSIL.

This sequence joins TRBV2 and TRBJ2-2; 10 nucleotides match TRBD1. This CDR3 has 15 amino acids. CDR1 and CDR2 from the germline V gene are SNHLY and FYNNEI. The J segment lost 1 base and the V segment lost 6 bases, leaving 2 bases of the junction unmatched. This chain's CDR3 is CASRRTGGNTGELFF. In nucleotides, the CDR3 is TGTGCCAGCAGGAGGACAGGGGGGAACACCGGGGAGCTGTTTTTT.

J is TRBJ2-1 and V is TRBV11-2; TRBD1 matches 9 bases. CDR1 is SGHAT, CDR2 FQNNGV, per germline. The CDR3 sequence is 15 residues long. V was pared by 5 bases and J by 4 bases, with 6 bases of the junction left unmatched. DNA of the CDR3: TGTGCCAGCAGCGTGGGGGACAGGGATTACAATGAGCAGTTCTTC. Translating it yields CASSVGDRDYNEQFF.

DNA of the CDR3: TGTGCCAGCTCACCCAACAATCAGCCCCAGCATTTT. This codes for CASSPNNQPQHF. The chain carries TRBV18 and TRBJ1-5, with D unresolved. Germline V gene lookup returns CDR1 KGHSH and CDR2 LQKENI. This CDR3 comprises 12 residues. V was cut by 3 bases and J by 3 bases, with 3 bases left in between.

The CDR3 sequence: CAVGTGNEKLFF. CDR3 bases: TGTGCCGTCGGGACAGGGAATGAAAAACTGTTTTTT. The genes are TRBV10-3 and TRBJ1-4, with 9 bases aligning to TRBD1. The CDR3 spans 12 residues. Germline CDR1 and CDR2: ENHRY and SYGVKD. Germline trimming cut 11 bases from V and 5 bases from J; bases unmatched to any gene: 3.

V is TRBV4-2 and J is TRBJ2-3; TRBD2 agrees at 11 bases. V lost 2 bases to trimming and J lost 0 bases; unmatched junction nucleotides: 7. The CDR3 is 18 residues long. Germline CDR1 is LGHNA and CDR2 is YNFKEQ. CDR3 nucleotides: TGTGCCAGCAGCCAACTTACTAGCGGGGGATCTAGCACAGATACGCAGTATTTT. It codes for CASSQLTSGGSSTDTQYF.

The rearrangement joins TRBV11-3 to TRBJ2-1; D uncertain. This CDR3 is built from 13 residues. The V gene lost 2 bases and the J gene lost 6 bases, with 8 bases spanning the gap. CDR1 and CDR2 (germline): SGHNT, YENEEA. The CDR3 DNA follows: TGTGCCAGCAGCTTAATCTCGAGCAATGAGCAGTTCTTC. Its translation is CASSLISSNEQFF.

The gene calls are TRBV11-2 and TRBJ2-7; 7 bases match TRBD2. This CDR3 contains 14 residues. Germline V CDR1 and CDR2: SGHAT, FQNNGV. V lost 0 bases, J lost 6 bases, and 5 bases stayed unmatched. The DNA for the CDR3 is TGTGCCAGCAGCTTAGATCGCGGGGGTGCCGAGCAGTACTTC. This translates into CASSLDRGGAEQYF.

The chain joins TRBV10-1 to TRBJ1-1; D remains unclear. Looked up from germline, CDR1 is WNHNN and CDR2 is SYGVQD (reference sequence). CDR3 length: 15 amino acids. V lost 7 bases, J lost 0 bases, and 15 bases lay in between. The CDR3 DNA reads TGCGCCAGCACCACCGAGAACTATATGAACACTGAAGCTTTCTTT. Its translation is CASTTENYMNTEAFF.

V gene TRBV5-4 combines with J gene TRBJ2-1, with TRBD2 identical over 10 bases. Losses at the gene ends were 4 bases for V and 3 bases for J; bases not matched to a gene: 4. Germline-derived CDR1 and CDR2 are SGHNT and YYREEE (reference sequence). The CDR3 spans 15 residues. The CDR3 sequence: CASSLAGERYNEQFF. In nucleotides, the CDR3 is TGTGCCAGCAGCCTAGCGGGAGAGCGCTACAATGAGCAGTTCTTC.

The chain carries TRBV7-9 and TRBJ1-2; 9 bases agree with TRBD1. Looked up from germline, CDR1 is SEHNR and CDR2 is FQNEAQ (reference sequence). The CDR3 sequence is 14 residues long. V lost 5 bases, J lost 3 bases, and 4 bases stayed unmatched. The CDR3 region has the DNA TGTGCCAGCAGCCAGGGGACAGGGCACTATGGCTACACCTTC. Translated: CASSQGTGHYGYTF.

This sequence joins TRBV18 and TRBJ1-3; D might be TRBD1 (6 bases). The V gene lost 0 bases and the J gene lost 2 bases, with 8 bases spanning the gap. From germline, CDR1 is KGHSH and CDR2 LQKENI. CDR3 length equals 15 residues. The CDR3 region is CASSPPTGTGNTIYF. The CDR3 nucleotides are TGTGCCAGCTCACCACCGACAGGTACTGGAAACACCATATATTTT.

The rearrangement joins TRBV15 to TRBJ2-5; 7 bases match TRBD2. The CDR3 runs to 15 residues. In germline, CDR1 is LNHNV, CDR2 YYDKDF (reference sequence). V shed 6 bases, J shed 11 bases, and the junction held 18 bases outside the gene matches. The DNA of the CDR3 is TGTGCCACCAGGGAACGAGGACTAGGGGCCAGCGTGCAGTACTTC. The encoded protein is CATRERGLGASVQYF.

The genes are TRBV7-2 and TRBJ2-3; TRBD2 matches 11 bases. CDR3 length: 17 amino acids. The germline CDR1 and CDR2 sequences are SGHTA and FQGNSA. V shed 5 bases, J shed 1 base, and the junction held 8 bases outside the gene matches. The CDR3 DNA follows: TGTGCCAGCAGCCCGAGACCGGGACTAGCGGGCACAGATACGCAGTATTTT. This translates into CASSPRPGLAGTDTQYF.

This chain's CDR3 is CASSPRGRGGGYTF. CDR3 nucleotide sequence: TGTGCCAGCAGCCCACGGGGACGGGGGGGTGGCTACACCTTC. The V and J genes are TRBV5-4 and TRBJ1-2, with D tentatively TRBD1 (5 bases). Germline CDR1 reads SGHNT; CDR2 reads YYREEE (reference sequence). This CDR3 contains 14 residues. V was pared by 4 bases and J by 7 bases, with 17 bases between. The full variable domain, its missing parts supplied by reference TRBV5-4 and TRBJ1-2, is ETGVTQSPTHLIKTRGQQVTLRCSSQSGHNTVSWYQQALGQGPQFIFQYYREEENGRGNFPPRFSGLQFPNYSSELNVNALELDDSALYLCASSPRGRGGGYTFGSGTRLTVV.